This is a list of T cell receptor beta chains from one sample in a study of blood T cell repertoires in COVID-19. Sequencing was performed with immunoSEQ multiplex PCR; in TCRdb, only in-frame clones are kept and a portion is missing. Of some 360,000 clones in the sample, about nine tenths were seen once. Sequences were obtained from PBMCs or T cells enriched from blood (not recorded which). The receptor source for this set is a woman in her twenties or thirties who had been exposed to COVID-19. CDR3s include the opening cysteine and the closing phenylalanine or tryptophan. Fields, in order: J gene, clone size, D gene, V gene, CDR3 protein, CDR3 DNA. The D gene is left open where the match is weak. Clone size is stated in some rows and not others, as once, few, many or a class when expanded.

TRBJ1-1	NA	NA	TRBV3-1/TRBV3-2	CASSFGLRTEAFF	TGTGCCAGCAGTTTCGGACTGCGCACTGAAGCTTTCTTT
TRBJ2-2	NA	TRBD1	TRBV7-2	CASSSLQGLGNTGELFF	TGTGCCAGCAGCTCACTACAGGGGTTGGGGAACACCGGGGAGCTGTTTTTT
TRBJ2-7	few	TRBD1	TRBV9	CASSVGQGKGYEQYF	TGTGCCAGCAGCGTAGGACAGGGGAAGGGCTACGAGCAGTACTTC
TRBJ1-1	NA	NA	TRBV7-3	CASRAGAMSPEAFF	TGTGCCAGCCGGGCAGGGGCTATGTCACCTGAAGCTTTCTTT
TRBJ1-1	NA	TRBD1	TRBV6-5	CASSYGQGEAFF	TGTGCCAGCAGTTATGGACAGGGTGAAGCTTTCTTT
TRBJ2-2	NA	NA	TRBV28	CASSAYAFGELFF	TGTGCCAGCAGTGCGTACGCCTTTGGGGAGCTGTTTTTT
TRBJ2-7	NA	TRBD1	TRBV12-3/TRBV12-4	CASRQITGGEQYF	TGTGCCAGCAGGCAAATCACAGGGGGCGAGCAGTACTTC
TRBJ2-7	NA	TRBD1	TRBV19	CASRPKTGRLTSEQYF	TGTGCCAGTAGACCGAAGACAGGGCGACTTACTAGCGAGCAGTACTTC
TRBJ1-3	NA	TRBD1	TRBV9	CASSPTGQATGNTIYF	TGTGCCAGCAGCCCGACCGGACAGGCCACTGGAAACACCATATATTTT
TRBJ1-5	NA	TRBD1	TRBV9	CASNQGVNQPQHF	TGTGCCAGCAACCAGGGGGTCAATCAGCCCCAGCATTTT
TRBJ1-1	NA	NA	TRBV6-5	CATERGDTEAFF	TGTGCCACCGAACGGGGAGACACTGAAGCTTTCTTT
TRBJ2-1	NA	NA	TRBV25-1	CASSEPGGGTSSYNEQFF	TGTGCCAGCAGTGAGCCCGGTGGGGGGACGAGCTCCTACAATGAGCAGTTCTTC
TRBJ2-3	NA	TRBD2	TRBV27	CASNRLAGLDTQYF	TGTGCCAGCAATCGACTAGCGGGATTGGATACGCAGTATTTT
TRBJ2-5	NA	TRBD2	TRBV9	CASSVGTSGVKETQYF	TGTGCCAGCAGCGTAGGGACTAGCGGAGTTAAAGAGACCCAGTACTTC
TRBJ2-2	NA	TRBD1	TRBV5-1	CASSEDRANTGELFF	TGCGCCAGCAGCGAGGACAGGGCGAACACCGGGGAGCTGTTTTTT
TRBJ1-1	NA	NA	TRBV29-1	CSAPLPLRGLNTEAFF	TGCAGCGCCCCTCTCCCCCTCAGGGGCTTGAACACTGAAGCTTTCTTT
TRBJ1-2	NA	NA	TRBV24-1	CATSDPLRDINYGYTF	TGTGCCACCAGTGACCCCCTCCGGGACATCAACTATGGCTACACCTTC
TRBJ2-1	NA	NA	TRBV10-3	CAISDRYLYNEQFF	TGTGCCATCAGTGACCGGTACCTCTACAATGAGCAGTTCTTC
TRBJ1-5	NA	NA	TRBV30	CAWSVPGGNQPQHF	TGTGCCTGGAGTGTACCGGGGGGCAATCAGCCCCAGCATTTT
TRBJ1-3	once	TRBD1	TRBV7-9	CASSPMGTGMSSGNTIYF	TGTGCCAGCAGCCCAATGGGGACAGGGATGAGCTCTGGAAACACCATATATTTT
TRBJ1-2	NA	TRBD1	TRBV11-3	CASSLDRVGQGIYGYTF	TGTGCCAGCAGCTTAGACCGTGTGGGACAGGGAATCTATGGCTACACCTTC
TRBJ1-1	NA	NA	TRBV6-2/TRBV6-3	CASNPRILSTEAFF	TGTGCCAGCAACCCGAGGATTCTTAGCACTGAAGCTTTCTTT
TRBJ1-2	NA	NA	TRBV9	CASSVGIQGEYGYTF	TGTGCCAGCAGCGTAGGGATACAGGGAGAGTATGGCTACACCTTC
TRBJ1-1	NA	NA	TRBV18	CASSEAGASTEAFF	TGTGCCAGCTCAGAGGCAGGGGCAAGTACTGAAGCTTTCTTT
TRBJ1-2	NA	TRBD1	TRBV27	CASSSQGRSGYTF	TGTGCCAGCAGTTCACAGGGGAGGTCTGGCTACACCTTC
TRBJ2-1	NA	NA	TRBV24-1	CATSDAVAASYNEQFF	TGTGCCACCAGTGATGCTGTAGCGGCCTCCTACAATGAGCAGTTCTTC
TRBJ2-3	NA	NA	TRBV4-2	CASSQVATGDTQYF	TGTGCCAGCAGCCAAGTCGCGACGGGAGATACGCAGTATTTT
TRBJ1-3	few	NA	TRBV24-1	CATSDPLNDSGNTIYF	TGTGCCACCAGTGACCCACTTAATGACTCTGGAAACACCATATATTTT
TRBJ1-1	NA	TRBD1	TRBV7-3	CASSLTGSTEAFF	TGTGCCAGCAGCTTGACAGGGAGCACTGAAGCTTTCTTT
TRBJ1-4	NA	NA	TRBV5-1	CASSLVAATNEKLFF	TGCGCCAGCAGCTTGGTTGCGGCAACTAATGAAAAACTGTTTTTT
TRBJ1-2	NA	NA	TRBV5-1	CASSEGTSSGYTF	TGCGCCAGCAGCGAAGGGACATCTTCGGGCTACACCTTC
TRBJ2-7	once	TRBD1	TRBV9	CASSGQGYEQYF	TGTGCCAGCAGCGGACAGGGCTACGAGCAGTACTTC
TRBJ2-6	NA	NA	TRBV18	CASSQVQQSGANVLTF	TGTGCCAGCTCACAGGTCCAACAGTCCGGGGCCAACGTCCTGACTTTC
TRBJ2-2	NA	TRBD2	TRBV6-6	CASPARGGLSGELFF	TGTGCCAGCCCTGCACGGGGGGGGCTGAGCGGGGAGCTGTTTTTT
TRBJ1-2	NA	TRBD1	TRBV5-1	CASSFGQDYGYTF	TGCGCCAGCAGCTTCGGACAGGATTATGGCTACACCTTC
TRBJ1-6	NA	NA	TRBV5-1	CASSFDGADSPLHF	TGCGCCAGCAGCTTTGATGGGGCTGATTCACCCCTCCACTTT
TRBJ2-3	NA	NA	TRBV18	CASSPGARTSTDTQYF	TGTGCCAGCTCACCAGGGGCCCGAACTAGCACAGATACGCAGTATTTT
TRBJ1-2	NA	NA	TRBV6-5	CASMGQGRVAGYTF	TGTGCCAGCATGGGGCAGGGCAGGGTCGCTGGCTACACCTTC
TRBJ2-1	NA	NA	TRBV9	CASSVGVAGAHHYNEQFF	TGTGCCAGCAGCGTAGGGGTTGCGGGGGCCCACCACTACAATGAGCAGTTCTTC
TRBJ2-3	NA	NA	TRBV10-1	CASSAGSGDTQYF	TGCGCCAGCAGTGCGGGGAGTGGCGATACGCAGTATTTT
TRBJ1-1	NA	NA	TRBV3-1/TRBV3-2	CASSLGGAGTEAFF	TGTGCCAGCAGCCTCGGGGGAGCTGGCACTGAAGCTTTCTTT
TRBJ2-7	few	TRBD1	TRBV7-3	CASSLWQGAYEQYF	TGTGCCAGCAGCTTATGGCAGGGGGCCTACGAGCAGTACTTC
TRBJ2-1	NA	NA	TRBV3-1/TRBV3-2	CASTPRSSYNEQFF	TGTGCCAGCACTCCACGGAGCTCCTACAATGAGCAGTTCTTC
TRBJ2-5	NA	NA	TRBV29-1	CSVAPVQGEETQYF	TGCAGCGTCGCCCCCGTGCAGGGCGAGGAGACCCAGTACTTC
TRBJ2-7	NA	TRBD2	TRBV7-9	CASSPPGTSFYEQYF	TGTGCCAGCAGCCCTCCGGGGACTAGCTTCTACGAGCAGTACTTC
TRBJ1-2	NA	NA	TRBV5-1	CASSANTGMDGYTF	TGCGCCAGCAGCGCGAACACGGGGATGGATGGCTACACCTTC
TRBJ2-2	NA	NA	TRBV4-2	CASSQEPGASVPGELFF	TGTGCCAGCAGCCAAGAGCCCGGGGCTAGCGTTCCCGGGGAGCTGTTTTTT
TRBJ1-2	few	NA	TRBV5-1	CASSLGPGGDGYTF	TGCGCCAGCAGCTTGGGTCCGGGAGGGGATGGCTACACCTTC
TRBJ1-5	NA	NA	TRBV5-6	CASSLRQVRGQPQHF	TGTGCCAGCAGCTTAAGACAGGTGCGTGGTCAGCCCCAGCATTTT
TRBJ2-1	once	NA	TRBV6-5	CASSYSALGPGDEQFF	TGTGCCAGCAGTTACTCCGCCCTGGGGCCGGGAGATGAGCAGTTCTTC
TRBJ2-2	NA	NA	TRBV7-2	CASSSSPTGVGELFF	TGTGCCAGCAGCTCCTCACCCACAGGAGTCGGGGAGCTGTTTTTT
TRBJ1-1	NA	NA	TRBV23-1	CASSQGLSNTEAFF	TGCGCCAGCAGTCAGGGGCTCTCCAACACTGAAGCTTTCTTT
TRBJ1-2	NA	TRBD1	TRBV18	CASSPKQGTGYTF	TGTGCCAGCTCACCAAAACAGGGGACCGGCTACACCTTC
TRBJ1-6	NA	TRBD1	TRBV2	CASSDGTGSYSPLHF	TGTGCCAGCAGTGACGGGACAGGGAGTTACTCACCCCTCCACTTT
TRBJ1-1	many	NA	TRBV5-1	CASSLGGGNTEAFF	TGCGCCAGCAGCTTGGGAGGGGGAAACACTGAAGCTTTCTTT